This T cell receptor beta chain was sequenced for a study of regulatory and conventional T cells in RAG deficiency. The repertoire was sequenced with immunoSEQ multiplex PCR; TCRdb's copy has only in-frame clones and lacks some. Of about 30,000 clones in the sample, about 96% were seen once. Conventional CD4+ T cells were sorted from blood as CD25-low CD127-high cells. The CDR3 totals 17 residues. CDR1 and CDR2 (germline): SGHRS, YFSETQ. J was trimmed by 0 bases and V by 4 bases; bases with no gene match: 11. Another study also made use of these data, one on regulatory T cells. That source reports: The primer mix had 52 TRBV and 13 TRBJ primers.

This clonotype was sampled from a human donor in good health. Source material: CD25- CD4+ T cells sorted from blood. This sequence joins TRBV5-1 and TRBJ2-7, with 9 bases fitting TRBD2. DNA of the CDR3: TGCGCCAGCAGCCATCCATCGACTAGCGGAAGCTCCTACGAGCAGTACTTC. Protein sequence: CASSHPSTSGSSYEQYF.